Following are 8 T cell receptor beta chains from one sample sequenced in a study of blood T cells in healthy people across ages. A second PCR of roughly 6 to 12 cycles used a sample-barcoded 5' primer and a J-beta primer mix. TCRdb used MiXCR to reprocess the 5' RACE reads, holding one entry per CDR3 protein. The data hold roughly 680,000 distinct CDR3 sequences, with approximately 52% observed a single time. What was sequenced was blood. These receptors came from a woman of 80 years or more in good health.

This clonotype has a count of ten or more. The rearrangement links TRBV9 to TRBJ2-3; no reliable D call. V lost 0 bases to trimming and J lost 2 bases, with 13 bases between them. The CDR3 spans 16 residues. Looked up from germline, CDR1 is SGDLS and CDR2 is YYNGEE. The CDR3 DNA sequence: TGTGCCAGCAGCGTAGGGAACAGCGATAACACAGATACGCAGTATTTT. As protein: CASSVGNSDNTDTQYF.

This clonotype was seen at least ten times. The rearrangement uses TRBV28 and TRBJ2-7, with a weak D call TRBD2 (5 bases). The CDR3 sequence is 16 residues long. The V gene's germline CDR1 is MDHEN and CDR2 SYDVKM. The V gene lost 2 bases and the J gene lost 1 base, with 15 bases spanning the gap. The CDR3 DNA follows: TGTGCCAGCAGTTTAGTAGCTACAGCGGATTCCTACGAGCAGTACTTC. Amino acids: CASSLVATADSYEQYF. Complete variable domain (other parts from reference TRBV28 and TRBJ2-7): DVKVTQSSRYLVKRTGEKVFLECVQDMDHENMFWYRQDPGLGLRLIYFSYDVKMKEKGDIPEGYSVSREKKERFSLILESASTNQTSMYLCASSLVATADSYEQYFGPGTRLTVT.

With respect to this clonotype: A read error may explain this, as a much larger clone is one base away. V and J are TRBV5-5 and TRBJ2-1; D uncertain. Per germline, CDR1 SGHKS and CDR2 YYEKEE (reference sequence). The CDR3 sequence is 15 residues long. CDR3 residues: CASSLDDGPYNELFF. The CDR3 DNA sequence: TGTGCCAGCAGCCTAGATGACGGCCCATACAATGAGCTGTTCTTC.

The chain recombines TRBV25-1 with TRBJ1-2; D perhaps matches TRBD1 (6 bases). The CDR3 is made up of 13 amino acids. V was trimmed by 3 bases and J by 6 bases, leaving 11 bases between them. Germline-derived CDR1 and CDR2 are MGHDK and SYGVNS. CDR3 sequence (DNA): TGTGCCAGCAGTGACGGGGGCGCAAATGGCTACACCTTC. As protein: CASSDGGANGYTF.

In regard to this clonotype: This may be a read error, as it is one base from a much larger clone. The chain uses TRBV5-1 and TRBJ2-5; TRBD1 or TRBD2 may be the D gene (6 bases each). This CDR3 comprises 13 residues. Germline V gene sequence: CDR1 SGHRS, CDR2 YFSETQ. V was trimmed by 4 bases and J by 11 bases, leaving 18 bases between them. DNA for the CDR3: TGCGCCAGCAGCGGAGAAGGGGGGAATGAGCAGTACTTC. Its translation: CASSGEGGNEQYF.

The CDR3 sequence is CASRAKAAGTNVGELFF. The CDR3 DNA follows: TGTGCCAGCAGGGCTAAAGCCGCCGGGACTAATGTCGGGGAGCTGTTTTTT. The J gene is TRBJ2-2, the V gene TRBV12-3 or TRBV12-4, with TRBD2 matching over 7 bases. Trimming removed 6 bases from V and 7 bases from J; junction bases left unmatched: 17. CDR3 length: 17 amino acids.

The chain joins TRBV7-9 to TRBJ1-2; 7 bases align to TRBD1. In germline, CDR1 is SEHNR, CDR2 FQNEAQ (reference sequence). The CDR3 length is 14 residues. V lost 3 bases and J lost 4; bases outside the gene matches: 5. CDR3 residues: CASSFLRDSYGYTF. CDR3 DNA: TGTGCCAGCAGCTTCCTCCGGGACAGCTATGGCTACACCTTC.

This clonotype appeared once. Being one base from a much bigger clone, this may be a read error. For the CDR3, the DNA is TGTGCCAGCATTCGCGGACAGTCCGTGGGGGCCAACGTCCTGACTTTC. Translation: CASIRGQSVGANVLTF. The rearrangement uses TRBV28 and TRBJ2-6, with TRBD1 as a possible D gene (6 bases). The ends were cut back, 7 bases at V and 4 bases at J, with 17 bases in the middle. This CDR3 region has 16 residues. The germline gives CDR1 MDHEN, CDR2 SYDVKM.